The clone carrying this T cell receptor (beta chain) was seen a few times. Other DNA sequences in the same sample also yield this CDR3. This specimen comes from a study of blood T cell repertoires in COVID-19. Turning to the study itself: Nucleic acid was either cDNA or gDNA, and it came from T cells, B-cell-depleted T cells, or PBMCs.

Study processing details: Counts of nucleated cells, estimated from reference gene primer amplification, were obtained. The protocol was immunoSEQ multiplex PCR, while the TCRdb copy is restricted to in-frame clones and leaves out a portion. V and J calls and clone size are given by that table; D and trimming were obtained from the DNA. The data contain some 98,000 clones, under 90% of them singletons. The sequenced sample consisted of peripheral blood. The origin of this receptor is a human donor in a cohort sampled during active COVID-19.

The CDR3 loop reads CASSQVTGGYEQYF. The CDR3 DNA follows: TGCGCCAGCAGCCAAGTCACAGGGGGCTACGAGCAGTACTTC. This chain connects TRBV4-1 to TRBJ2-7; 8 bases are shared with TRBD1. Germline V CDR1 and CDR2: MGHRA, YSYEKL. The CDR3 runs 14 residues. Losses at the gene ends were 1 base for V and 3 bases for J; bases not matched to a gene: 2.